This note documents a single TCR beta chain sequence. Its antigen is not yet known. No base quality values were provided; no much bigger clone lies one nucleotide off. These data originate in a study of control samples from healthy donors and cancer patients (dated by TCRdb to between 2020 and 2021). V sheds 1 base and J sheds 1 base, leaving 7 bases between their ends. From its cysteine to its phenylalanine, the CDR3 spans 14 amino acids. The CDR3 DNA has 42 bases and is translated from base 1. The germline V gene (reference sequence) supplies CDR1 LNHDA and CDR2 SQIVND. To prepare the library, the immunoSEQ multiplex PCR assay was applied. This is the immuneACCESS table as TCRdb keeps it, with only in-frame sequences that have V and J called. A part of the clones is gone; compared with another copy, unresolved V genes explain less than half, and the rest is unexplained. The sample has about 270,000 clones on record, 82% of them singletons. The ten biggest clones cover more than 10% of the sample.

Sequencing was done on a sample of PBMCs. The rearranged chain carries TRBV19 and TRBJ2-5, with a weak D call of TRBD2 (6 bases match). This sequence originates from a woman aged 60 to 75 with lung cancer. The sequenced DNA: TGTGCCAGTAGTATAGGACTAGTCCAAGAGACCCAGTACTTC. Its translation is CASSIGLVQETQYF.